The 4 T cell receptor beta chains below all came from one sample that was sequenced in a study of cytomegalovirus exposure and HLA in healthy donors. The PCR contained 60 Vbeta and 13 Jbeta primers. TCRdb's copy holds only in-frame clones and misses some; the assay was immunoSEQ multiplex PCR. This table has 150,000 to 200,000 clones, approximately 85% appearing once. Material: PBMCs. The receptors originated from a man between 18 and 35 years old in good health and CMV-seropositive.

The chain links TRBV5-6 to TRBJ2-1; 9 nucleotides line up with TRBD2. Germline loops: CDR1 SGHDT, CDR2 YYEEEE. There are 18 residues in the CDR3. Trimming at V came to 0 bases and at J to 5 bases, leaving 12 bases not matched to a gene. As DNA, the CDR3 is TGTGCCAGCAGCTTGGCCGTGGCTAGCGGGGTGCCGGACAATGAGCAGTTCTTC. It yields the protein CASSLAVASGVPDNEQFF.

V and J are TRBV19 and TRBJ1-1, with a possible D match to TRBD1 (5 bases). This CDR3 is built from 13 residues. Germline CDR1 LNHDA, CDR2 SQIVND (reference sequence). V gave up 4 bases and J gave up 3 bases, with 9 bases separating them. CDR3 in amino acids: CASSTQTDTEAFF. The CDR3 DNA follows: TGTGCCAGTAGTACCCAGACAGACACTGAAGCTTTCTTT.

The chain employs TRBV6-1 and TRBJ1-5; possibly TRBD1 for D (5 bases). CDR3 length: 14 residues. The V gene lost 7 bases and the J gene lost 0 bases, with 10 bases spanning the gap. CDR1 is MNHNS and CDR2 is SASEGT in the germline V gene. The chain's CDR3 is CASKVTDSNQPQHF. CDR3 sequence (DNA): TGTGCCAGCAAAGTGACAGATAGCAATCAGCCCCAGCATTTT.

This clone was recorded once. The rearrangement joins TRBV7-2 to TRBJ2-7; 13 positions agree with TRBD2. This CDR3 region has 15 residues. Germline V gene lookup returns CDR1 SGHTA and CDR2 FQGNSA. Germline trimming cut 5 bases from V and 2 bases from J; bases unmatched to any gene: 3. This CDR3 reads CASSQGLAGTYEQYF. Here the CDR3 DNA reads TGTGCCAGCAGCCAGGGACTAGCGGGGACCTACGAGCAGTACTTC.